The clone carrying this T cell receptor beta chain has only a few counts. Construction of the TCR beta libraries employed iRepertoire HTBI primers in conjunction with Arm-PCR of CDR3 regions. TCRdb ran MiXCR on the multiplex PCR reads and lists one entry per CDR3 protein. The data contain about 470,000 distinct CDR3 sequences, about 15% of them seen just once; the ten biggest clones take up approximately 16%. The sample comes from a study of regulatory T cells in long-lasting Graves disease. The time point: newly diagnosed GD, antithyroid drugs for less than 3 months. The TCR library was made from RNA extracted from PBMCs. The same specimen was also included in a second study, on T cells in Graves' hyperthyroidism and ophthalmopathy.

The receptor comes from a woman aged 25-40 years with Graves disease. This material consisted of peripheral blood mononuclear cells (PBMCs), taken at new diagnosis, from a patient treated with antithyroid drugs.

The CDR3 DNA reads TGTGCCAGTAGTATAGAAGGGCCGGGGACCGGGGAGCTGTTTTTT. The encoded protein is CASSIEGPGTGELFF. V is TRBV19 and J is TRBJ2-2; weak D call: TRBD2 (5 bases). Trimming removed 0 bases from V and 5 bases from J, with 10 bases in between. The germline V gene has CDR1 LNHDA and CDR2 SQIVND (reference sequence). The CDR3 is 15 residues long.